This T cell receptor beta chain was retrieved from a study of blood T cell repertoires in COVID-19. Data came from immunoSEQ multiplex PCR; TCRdb stores just in-frame clones and leaves some out. This sample has about 32,000 clones, with around 85% found just once. This clone is termed medium-sized (0.01 to 0.1%). The sequenced sample consisted of peripheral blood. The origin of this receptor is a woman older than 75 with active or convalescent COVID-19.

The CDR3 loop reads CASSVAPGALDSPLHF. The CDR3 coding sequence is TGTGCCAGCAGCGTAGCCCCAGGGGCGCTGGATTCACCCCTCCACTTT. The rearrangement uses TRBV9 and TRBJ1-6, with D possibly matching TRBD1 (6 bases). Germline V gene data show CDR1 as SGDLS and CDR2 as YYNGEE. Between the trimmed V and J ends, which lost 0 bases and 8 bases, there was a span of 15 bases. This CDR3 region has 16 residues.